The source of this TCR beta chain is a study of T cells in Graves' hyperthyroidism and ophthalmopathy. Study findings and constraints: The majority of expanded thyroid clonotypes above 0.001 also appeared in blood. From stable hyperthyroidism, ophthalmopathy was set apart by a 13 V-J model.

V was cut by 3 bases and J by 6 bases, with 12 bases left in between. From germline, CDR1 is SGHTA and CDR2 FQGNSA. This CDR3 has 13 residues. This clonotype was seen more than once but under ten times. Its antigen is unknown. The source material, RNA transcripts, was used to amplify TCR beta CDR3 regions. In the first-round RT-PCR of the TCR CDR3, the HTBI primer set was used. TCRdb recomputed calls from the multiplex PCR reads with MiXCR, one row per CDR3 protein. The sample holds 700,000 to 850,000 distinct CDR3 sequences, approximately 36% seen once. Absence of ophthalmopathy progression within 18 months defined stable Graves' hyperthyroidism.

The sequence was collected from a middle-aged woman with Graves' hyperthyroidism. The V and J genes are TRBV7-2 and TRBJ2-7; D is ambiguous. Sequencing used blood. The DNA of the CDR3 is TGTGCCAGCAGCTTCGTTGAGGAAGGCGAGCAGTACTTC. This gives the protein CASSFVEEGEQYF.